This record concerns one TCR beta chain sequence. The data were taken from a study of blood T cell repertoires in COVID-19. As originally analysed: Amplification from reference gene primers served as the basis for estimated nucleated cell counts. Sequenced by immunoSEQ multiplex PCR; TCRdb stores in-frame clones only, minus some. V, J and clone size were drawn from that table, and D and trimming were deduced from the DNA. Of under 300,000 clones in the sample, under 90% were seen once. The germline V and J ends were trimmed by 0 bases and 3 bases, with 11 bases remaining between them. This CDR3 is 15 amino acids long.

The origin of this receptor is a middle-aged woman who had recovered from COVID-19. The chain employs TRBV5-3 and TRBJ2-3; possibly TRBD1 for D (5 bases). TRBV5-3 is reported as an ORF; its role is uncertain. The sequenced sample was peripheral blood. This chain's CDR3 is CARSLAQGRTDTQYF. CDR3 bases: TGTGCCAGAAGCTTGGCGCAGGGAAGGACAGATACGCAGTATTTT.